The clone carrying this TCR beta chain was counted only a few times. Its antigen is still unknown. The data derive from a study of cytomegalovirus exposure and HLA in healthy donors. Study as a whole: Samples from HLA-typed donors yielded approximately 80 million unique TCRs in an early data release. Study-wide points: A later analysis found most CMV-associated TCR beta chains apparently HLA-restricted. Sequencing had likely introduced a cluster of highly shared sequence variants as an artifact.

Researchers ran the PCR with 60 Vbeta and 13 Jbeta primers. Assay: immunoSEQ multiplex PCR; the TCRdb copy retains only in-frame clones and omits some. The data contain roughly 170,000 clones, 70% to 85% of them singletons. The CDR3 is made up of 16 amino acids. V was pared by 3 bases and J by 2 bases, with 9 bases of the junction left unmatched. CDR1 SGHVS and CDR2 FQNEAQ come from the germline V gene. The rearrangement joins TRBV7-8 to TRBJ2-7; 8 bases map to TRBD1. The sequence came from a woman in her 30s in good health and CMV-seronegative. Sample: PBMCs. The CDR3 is CASSLGTTGGAYEQYF. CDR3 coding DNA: TGTGCCAGCAGCTTGGGAACAACAGGGGGAGCCTACGAGCAGTACTTC.